Many counts were recorded for the clone carrying this T cell receptor (beta chain). The data derive from a study of early T cells in non-severe SARS-CoV-2 infection. CDR3 length: 14 residues. Germline-derived CDR1 and CDR2 are MDHEN and SYDVKM. V was trimmed by 7 bases and J by 6 bases, leaving 18 bases between them. Researchers tagged individual cDNA molecules with unique molecular identifiers. One entry per CDR3 protein, called by TCRdb with MiXCR from the 5' RACE reads. The table has tens of thousands of distinct CDR3 sequences, 5% to 6.5% seen once. The sequence was collected from an adult who was a healthcare worker with PCR-confirmed SARS-CoV-2 infection or an uninfected control (not recorded which). The chain has TRBV28 and TRBJ1-1; D perhaps matches TRBD1 (5 bases). Sequences were derived from whole blood, sampled at baseline. The CDR3 sequence: CASTPMGVEAEAFF. The CDR3 nucleotides read TGTGCCAGCACCCCGATGGGGGTTGAGGCTGAAGCTTTCTTT.